Here is one TCR beta chain with its context. Its antigen is not identified. With 2 bases removed from V and 5 bases from J, the gap between germline ends came to 9 bases. From germline, CDR1 is MNHNS and CDR2 SASEGT. The CDR3 contains 13 residues. The data are from a study of OX40 agonist ivuxolimab in advanced cancers. Study-wide context: A male proportion of about 86% was recorded, with mean age about 60 years and range roughly 20 to 85. It was permissible to have had prior anti-PD-1, anti-PD-L1 or anti-CTLA-4 therapy, and approximately 40% had some. Study outcomes and limitations: Among the lowest peripheral clonal expansion occurred in 0.1-3.0 mg/kg partial responders.

The assay was immunoSEQ multiplex PCR, and TCRdb's table has in-frame clones only and misses some. Altogether fewer than 85,000 clones are present, 70% to 90% being singletons, with the ten largest covering roughly 2.1%. The chain is built from TRBV6-1 and TRBJ2-5, with no clear D. The specimen comprised CD4+ or CD8+ T cells sorted from blood, sampled in a trial of the OX40 agonist ivuxolimab. The clonotype originates from an adult with an advanced solid tumor such as melanoma, head and neck, liver or kidney cancer. The CDR3 DNA follows: TGTGCCAGCAGTGAATGGGCAGCCGAGACCCAGTACTTC. It specifies CASSEWAAETQYF.